This is a list of T cell receptor beta chains from one sample in a study of spatial heterogeneity in lung cancer. TCRdb independently ran MiXCR on the 5' RACE reads; one entry per CDR3 protein. Found here are 30,000 to 40,000 distinct CDR3 sequences, less than 6.5% of them singletons; the top ten hold more than 20%. Sequenced here: PBMCs, sampled at surgery. The receptor source for this set is a female donor with early-stage non-small cell lung cancer. The CDR3 runs from the conserved cysteine through the conserved F or W. The D gene is left open where the match is weak. Where a row states a size, it is once, few, many or the class of an expanded clone; other rows omit it.

many | TRBD2 | TRBJ2-3 | TRBV4-2 | TGTGCCAGCAGCCACGGACTAGCGGGGCGCTACACAGATACGCAGTATTTT | CASSHGLAGRYTDTQYF
few | TRBD1 | TRBJ2-7 | TRBV20-1 | TGCAGTGCTAGGGGACAGAGCTACGAGCAGTACTTC | CSARGQSYEQYF
many | TRBD1 | TRBJ2-2 | TRBV7-3 | TGTGCCAGCAGCTCCGGGACAGGGTACACCGGGGAGCTGTTTTTT | CASSSGTGYTGELFF
many | NA | TRBJ1-3 | TRBV5-1 | TGCGCCAGCAGCTTGGGACAGGTCTACTCTGGAAACACCATATATTTT | CASSLGQVYSGNTIYF
few | NA | TRBJ2-2 | TRBV7-2 | TGTGCCAGCAGCTTTGGTCGTCAGAACACCGGGGAGCTGTTTTTT | CASSFGRQNTGELFF
NA | TRBD1 | TRBJ2-1 | TRBV6-2/TRBV6-3 | TGTGCCAGCAAGTTTAGGGCAGGGGGACACAATGAGCAGTTCTTC | CASKFRAGGHNEQFF
many | NA | TRBJ1-1 | TRBV7-8 | TGTGCCAGCAGCTCGACGTCGGGGGCCGGGACTGAAGCTTTCTTT | CASSSTSGAGTEAFF
many | NA | TRBJ2-5 | TRBV10-1 | TGCGCCAGCAGTGATCGGGGCCAGGGGCACGGGGAGACCCAGTACTTC | CASSDRGQGHGETQYF
many | TRBD1 | TRBJ2-7 | TRBV7-9 | TGTGCCAGCAGCTTAACAGGGGTAACCTACGAGCAGTACTTC | CASSLTGVTYEQYF
few | TRBD2 | TRBJ2-3 | TRBV7-6 | TGTGCCAGCAGCTTGCGGGGGAACGCAGATACGCAGTATTTT | CASSLRGNADTQYF
many | TRBD2 | TRBJ2-3 | TRBV14 | TGTGCCAGCAGCCAAGATAACGGACTACTAGCGGCAGATACGCAGTATTTT | CASSQDNGLLAADTQYF
many | NA | TRBJ1-2 | TRBV6-5 | TGTGCCAGCAGTTACCTTACAGGCCCGGGCTATGGCTACACCTTC | CASSYLTGPGYGYTF
many | TRBD1 | TRBJ1-1 | TRBV15 | TGTGCCACCAGCAGAACTCCTCAGGGGGCGGCGAACACTGAAGCTTTCTTT | CATSRTPQGAANTEAFF
NA | TRBD1 | TRBJ1-1 | TRBV7-9 | TGTGCCAGCAGCATCATGACAGGGGGCCACATTGAAGCTTTCTTT | CASSIMTGGHIEAFF
many | TRBD2 | TRBJ2-2 | TRBV7-3 | TGTGCCAGCACCCGGACTAGCGGGGGCGGGGAGCTGTTTTTT | CASTRTSGGGELFF
few | NA | TRBJ1-2 | TRBV3-1 | TGTGCCAGCAGCCGCCTCAACGAAGATGGCTACACCTTC | CASSRLNEDGYTF
few | NA | TRBJ2-5 | TRBV12-3/TRBV12-4 | TGTGCCAGCACTACGGACACCCAAGAGACCCAGTACTTC | CASTTDTQETQYF
many | NA | TRBJ2-1 | TRBV11-3 | TGTGCCAGCAGCTTAAGGGACCCCGATGAGCAGTTCTTC | CASSLRDPDEQFF
many | TRBD1 | TRBJ1-2 | TRBV29-1 | TGCAGCGTTAGACAGGGGGAAAGCTATGGCTACACCTTC | CSVRQGESYGYTF
few | NA | TRBJ1-4 | TRBV5-4 | TGTGCCAGCAGCTTCCGACAGGTGCAAAGTGAAAAACTGTTTTTT | CASSFRQVQSEKLFF
many | TRBD1 | TRBJ1-5 | TRBV25-1 | TGTGCCAGCAGACCACCGGGACAGGGGCCAATTTTAGTGAAAAATCAGCCCCAGCATTTT | CASRPPGQGPILVKNQPQHF
NA | NA | TRBJ1-5 | TRBV3-1 | TGTGCCAGCAGCCAGACGAGGGACCTAGATCAGCCCCAGCATTTT | CASSQTRDLDQPQHF
many | TRBD1 | TRBJ2-5 | TRBV11-1 | TGTGCCAGCAGCTTAGCTCAGGGGGCCGGGACCCAGTACTTC | CASSLAQGAGTQYF
NA | TRBD1 | TRBJ1-2 | TRBV6-2/TRBV6-3 | TGTGCCAGCAGGGGACAGGGATTTAACTATGGCTACACCTTC | CASRGQGFNYGYTF
many | TRBD1 | TRBJ2-7 | TRBV20-1 | TGCAGTGCTGGGACAGGGAAAGTGTACGAGCAGTACTTC | CSAGTGKVYEQYF
NA | NA | TRBJ2-7 | TRBV12-3/TRBV12-4 | TGTGCCAGCAGCCTCCGGGGCGGCGAGCAGTACTTC | CASSLRGGEQYF
many | NA | TRBJ2-3 | TRBV18 | TGTGCCAGCTCACCAAGGAGAACAGATACGCAGTATTTT | CASSPRRTDTQYF
many | TRBD1 | TRBJ1-1 | TRBV3-1 | TGTGCCAGCAGCCGCCTCACCGGACAGGGGTCGGGCACTGAAGCTTTCTTT | CASSRLTGQGSGTEAFF
few | TRBD1 | TRBJ1-6 | TRBV6-2/TRBV6-3 | TGTGCCACCCACTCGGGACAGAATTCACCCCTCCACTTT | CATHSGQNSPLHF
NA | NA | TRBJ1-5 | TRBV5-1 | TGCGCCAGCAGCTTGGGGGGGATTAATAGAGATCAGCCCCAGCATTTT | CASSLGGINRDQPQHF
few | TRBD2 | TRBJ2-7 | TRBV6-2/TRBV6-3 | TGTGCCAGCAGCCCAGGGGAGCGGGGGTCCTCCTACGAGCAGTACTTC | CASSPGERGSSYEQYF
few | NA | TRBJ1-5 | TRBV28 | TGTGCCAGCAGTTTAAACAGCGGACAGCCCCAGCATTTT | CASSLNSGQPQHF
many | NA | TRBJ2-2 | TRBV11-3 | TGTGCCAGCAGCTTATCGACATTGCGGGGAGAGCTGTTTTTT | CASSLSTLRGELFF
NA | NA | TRBJ1-2 | TRBV12-3/TRBV12-4 | TGTGCCAGCAGTTTACTGAGAGGGACGAGGGGCTACACCTTC | CASSLLRGTRGYTF
many | NA | TRBJ2-7 | TRBV7-8 | TGTGCCAGCAGCCCCCGGCGAGGGCCAGAACGCACCTACGAGCAGTACTTC | CASSPRRGPERTYEQYF
many | NA | TRBJ2-7 | TRBV4-3 | TGCGCCAGCAGCCAACAGGGGGGAGGTTCCTACGAGCAGTACTTC | CASSQQGGGSYEQYF